The 20 T cell receptor beta chains in this list originate from one sample, sequenced in a study of human T cells and chemical hapten exposure. Time point defined: patch test 2, 6 weeks after DPC sensitization. Indicated treatment: therapeutic diphenylcyclopropenone sensitization with weekly scalp DPC. TCRdb ran MiXCR on the RACE reads and lists one entry per CDR3 protein. The table includes a few hundred thousand distinct CDR3 sequences, nearly 6.5% detected once. The input for sequencing was whole blood, taken in connection with sensitization to the hapten diphenylcyclopropenone (DPC). These TCRs come from a woman under 30 with alopecia areata. Some clones in this sample may be carry-over from other donors' samples.

This rearrangement joins TRBV7-2 to TRBJ1-6; D remains unclear. The CDR3 runs to 14 residues. The V gene's germline CDR1 is SGHTA and CDR2 FQGNSA. The ends were cut back, 0 bases at V and 6 bases at J, with 6 bases in the middle. The DNA for the CDR3 is TGTGCCAGCAGCTTAGCCTCAACTAATTCACCCCTCCACTTT. Protein product: CASSLASTNSPLHF.

The V and J genes are TRBV5-1 and TRBJ2-5; 7 nucleotides line up with TRBD2. The CDR3 has 15 amino acids. In germline, CDR1 is SGHRS, CDR2 YFSETQ. Losses at the gene ends were 0 bases for V and 2 bases for J; bases not matched to a gene: 4. The chain's CDR3 is CASSLASGGQETQYF. The CDR3 DNA follows: TGCGCCAGCAGCTTGGCTAGCGGTGGACAAGAGACCCAGTACTTC.

In this sample, this clonotype turned up a few times. The gene calls are TRBV29-1 and TRBJ1-2; the D gene is possibly TRBD1 (6 bases). Deletions cut 5 bases from V and 8 bases from J, with 18 bases between. The CDR3 is 13 residues long. The V gene's germline CDR1 is SQVTM and CDR2 ANQGSEA. The CDR3 reads CSVKPDRLQGYTF. Here the CDR3 DNA reads TGCAGCGTTAAGCCGGACAGACTACAGGGCTACACCTTC.

This clonotype has a count of ten or more. The V and J genes are TRBV20-1 and TRBJ1-2; 9 bases line up with TRBD1. The CDR3 runs to 14 residues. Germline CDR1 DFQATT, CDR2 SNEGSKA (reference sequence). As DNA, the CDR3 is TGCAGCGGGTTCCGGACAGGGGAGTATGGTGGCTACACCTTC. Its translation: CSGFRTGEYGGYTF.

This chain joins TRBV5-1 and TRBJ1-4; D is perhaps TRBD1 (5 bases). Trimming took 7 bases from V and 9 from J, leaving 13 bases between them. The CDR3 is 12 residues long. Germline values: CDR1 SGHRS, CDR2 YFSETQ. The DNA for the CDR3 is TGCGCCAGCGGAGGAGAGGGGAAAAAACTGTTTTTT. Translated, it gives CASGGEGKKLFF.

In its sample, this clonotype was seen a few times. The V gene is TRBV4-2, the J gene TRBJ2-3; D remains unclear. Germline V CDR1 and CDR2: LGHNA, YNFKEQ. V shed 0 bases and J shed 2 bases, with 9 bases lying between them. CDR3 size: 15 residues. The chain's CDR3 is CASSQDPQYTDTQYF. CDR3 nucleotides: TGTGCCAGCAGCCAAGACCCGCAATACACAGATACGCAGTATTTT.

This chain links TRBV12-3 or TRBV12-4 with TRBJ2-4, with 10 bases lining up with TRBD2. J gave up 4 bases and V 6 bases, and 6 bases lay outside the gene matches. The CDR3 is 15 amino acids. As DNA, the CDR3 is TGTGCCAGCAGAGGAAGCGGGGGGGTAAAAAACATTCAGTACTTC. Residues: CASRGSGGVKNIQYF.

The chain joins TRBV19 to TRBJ2-7; D gene ambiguous. The ends were cut back, 5 bases at V and 0 bases at J, with 11 bases in the middle. The CDR3 loop spans 14 amino acids. From germline, CDR1 is LNHDA and CDR2 SQIVND (reference sequence). The chain's CDR3 is CASSRPWDSYEQYF. CDR3 bases: TGTGCCAGTAGTCGTCCGTGGGACTCCTACGAGCAGTACTTC.

This clonotype was detected a few times. This chain connects TRBV6-6 to TRBJ2-5, with 13 bases that match TRBD2. V gave up 2 bases and J gave up 2 bases; unmatched junction bases: 5. Germline V CDR1 and CDR2: MNHNY, SVGAGI (reference sequence). This CDR3 region has 17 residues. The CDR3 DNA follows: TGTGCCAGCAGTTACGGACTAGCGGGGGACAATCAAGAGACCCAGTACTTC. Its protein is CASSYGLAGDNQETQYF.

This clonotype occurred many times. This sequence joins TRBV11-2 and TRBJ1-6; D is ambiguous. The CDR3 totals 15 residues. V was cut by 4 bases and J by 9 bases, with 16 bases left in between. The germline gives CDR1 SGHAT, CDR2 FQNNGV. The CDR3: CASSSPITLGSPLHF. The DNA for the CDR3 is TGTGCCAGCAGCTCCCCTATAACACTGGGTTCACCCCTCCACTTT. The full variable domain, completed using reference TRBV11-2 and TRBJ1-6, is EAGVAQSPRYKIIEKRQSVAFWCNPISGHATLYWYQQILGQGPKLLIQFQNNGVVDDSQLPKDRFSAERLKGVDSTLKIQPAKLEDSAVYLCASSSPITLGSPLHFGNGTRLTVT.

The chain combines TRBV6-5 with TRBJ2-2, with TRBD1 as a possible D gene (7 bases). The CDR3 has 16 residues. Germline values: CDR1 MNHEY, CDR2 SVGAGI. The V and J ends lost 5 bases and 5 bases respectively, with 18 bases between them. In DNA form, the CDR3 reads TGTGCCAGCAGTCAGGCTTGGACAGGAGGGACCGGGGAGCTGTTTTTT. As protein: CASSQAWTGGTGELFF.

This clonotype was picked up many times. The chain uses TRBV7-8 and TRBJ1-1, with TRBD1 as a possible D gene (6 bases). V was cut by 2 bases and J by 4 bases, with 20 bases left in between. Germline loops: CDR1 SGHVS, CDR2 FQNEAQ. The CDR3 runs 17 residues. The CDR3 sequence is CASSLTSPYTGRTEAFF. As DNA, the CDR3 is TGTGCCAGCAGCTTAACGTCCCCGTATACAGGGCGCACTGAAGCTTTCTTT.

The chain uses TRBV4-3 and TRBJ1-1; D not certain. Germline-derived CDR1 and CDR2 are LGHNA and YSLEER. The CDR3 length is 14 residues. Trimming removed 1 base at V and 3 bases at J, with 9 bases between. The CDR3 loop reads CASSQAVPDTEAFF. The CDR3 coding sequence is TGCGCCAGCAGCCAAGCTGTTCCGGACACTGAAGCTTTCTTT.

The genes are TRBV6-2 or TRBV6-3 and TRBJ2-5; D is unclear. The CDR3 has 13 amino acids. The V end was cut by 2 bases, the J end by 4 bases, with 8 bases between. CDR1 MNHEY and CDR2 SVGEGT come from the germline V gene. CDR3 bases: TGTGCCAGCAGTTACGTGGCAGGAGAGACCCAGTACTTC. Residues: CASSYVAGETQYF.

The chain combines TRBV12-3 or TRBV12-4 with TRBJ1-2; D remains unclear. This CDR3 is built from 12 residues. Trimming took 7 bases from V and 4 from J, leaving 10 bases between them. The CDR3: CASKVSSYGYTF. Written as DNA, the CDR3 is TGTGCCAGCAAGGTCAGCAGCTATGGCTACACCTTC.

This chain joins TRBV2 and TRBJ2-2, with TRBD2 matching 8 bases. The CDR3 totals 15 residues. Trimming cost V 4 bases and J 3 bases; bases outside gene matches: 4. Germline lookup yields CDR1 SNHLY and CDR2 FYNNEI. The DNA for the CDR3 is TGTGCCAGCAGTGTAGCGGGGTCTGACACCGGGGAGCTGTTTTTT. Translating it yields CASSVAGSDTGELFF. Full variable domain (remainder filled in from reference TRBV2 and TRBJ2-2): EPEVTQTPSHQVTQMGQEVILRCVPISNHLYFYWYRQILGQKVEFLVSFYNNEISEKSEIFDDQFSVERPDGSNFTLKIRSTKLEDSAMYFCASSVAGSDTGELFFGEGSRLTVL.

This clonotype turned up a few times. The CDR3 loop reads CASSLGTVQNSPLHF. CDR3 DNA: TGTGCCAGCAGCTTAGGGACAGTCCAGAATTCACCCCTCCACTTT. The chain combines TRBV7-9 with TRBJ1-6; weak D call: TRBD1 (6 bases). Germline V gives CDR1 SEHNR, CDR2 FQNEAQ (reference sequence). This CDR3 contains 15 residues. The V end lost 1 base, the J end lost 7 bases, and 11 bases lay between the germline ends.

This clonotype appeared many times. The CDR3 DNA follows: TGTGCCAGCTCACCAGGCAGGGGGCAAGAGCAGTACTTC. Translation gives CASSPGRGQEQYF. The chain combines TRBV18 with TRBJ2-7, with TRBD1 identical over 8 bases. The length of the CDR3 is 13 residues. V gave up 2 bases and J gave up 7 bases; unmatched junction bases: 4. Germline assignment: CDR1 KGHSH and CDR2 LQKENI.

This chain connects TRBV14 to TRBJ2-1; TRBD1 is a possible D gene (5 bases). Germline-derived CDR1 and CDR2 are SGHDN and FVKESK. V was trimmed by 6 bases and J by 8 bases, leaving 14 bases between them. This CDR3 region has 13 residues. DNA for the CDR3: TGTGCCAGCAGTTCCACGTTGGGGCATGAGCAGTTCTTC. It specifies CASSSTLGHEQFF.

This clonotype occurred a few times. The V and J genes are TRBV7-2 and TRBJ2-3; 15 nucleotides match TRBD2. CDR1 is SGHTA and CDR2 is FQGNSA in the germline V gene. This CDR3 has 17 residues. V lost 6 bases to trimming and J lost 5 bases; unmatched junction nucleotides: 9. CDR3 sequence: CASSSGLAGGFGDTQYF. The CDR3 nucleotides read TGTGCCAGCAGTTCCGGACTAGCGGGGGGGTTTGGAGATACGCAGTATTTT.